The 10 T cell receptor beta chains in this list originate from one sample, sequenced in a study of cytomegalovirus exposure and HLA in healthy donors. Primers included in the PCR were 60 Vbeta and 13 Jbeta primers. Clones were read by immunoSEQ multiplex PCR, and TCRdb kept only the in-frame ones, dropping some. Of more than 60,000 clones in the sample, under 85% are singletons; the top ten hold about 9.5%. The specimen sequenced was PBMCs. The receptors come from a woman aged 40-49 years in good health and CMV-seropositive.

This chain links TRBV7-7 with TRBJ2-7; D is possibly TRBD1 (6 bases). Germline lookup yields CDR1 SSHAT and CDR2 FNYEAQ (reference sequence). Trimming removed 5 bases at V and 6 bases at J, with 14 bases between. This CDR3 comprises 13 residues. In nucleotides, the CDR3 is TGTGCCAGCAGCCCATCACAGGGTCGCGAGCAGTACTTC. Translated: CASSPSQGREQYF.

The V and J genes are TRBV7-6 and TRBJ1-5; D unclear. Trimming left V 1 base short and J 0 bases short, with 13 bases between. Germline lookup yields CDR1 SGHVS and CDR2 FNYEAQ. This CDR3 has 17 amino acids. This CDR3 is CASSLGRIRDSNQPQHF. The DNA of the CDR3 is TGTGCCAGCAGCTTAGGGCGGATACGGGATAGCAATCAGCCCCAGCATTTT. Based on the CDR3 plus reference TRBV7-6 and TRBJ1-5, the full variable domain is GAGVSQSPRYKVTKRGQDVALRCDPISGHVSLYWYRQALGQGPEFLTYFNYEAQQDKSGLPNDRFSAERPEGSISTLTIQRTEQRDSAMYRCASSLGRIRDSNQPQHFGDGTRLSIL.

This chain uses TRBV5-1 with TRBJ1-1; 7 bases match TRBD1. CDR1 SGHRS and CDR2 YFSETQ come from the germline V gene. This CDR3 is 15 amino acids long. The V gene end was trimmed by 0 bases and the J gene end by 5 bases; junction bases not matched to a gene: 7. This CDR3 is CASSLGTGVGTEAFF. The CDR3 nucleotides are TGCGCCAGCAGCTTGGGAACAGGGGTGGGAACTGAAGCTTTCTTT.

A note on this clone: Other nucleotide sequences from this sample produce the same CDR3. The CDR3 DNA reads TGTGCCAGCAGCCTTAGGACTAGCGGCCCCTACGAGCAGTACTTC. This translates into CASSLRTSGPYEQYF. This chain uses TRBV7-9 with TRBJ2-7; the match to TRBD2 covers 10 bases. CDR1 is SEHNR and CDR2 is FQNEAQ in the germline V gene (reference sequence). This CDR3 has 15 amino acids. V dropped 5 bases and J dropped 2; count of bases not matched to a gene: 6. The entire variable domain, with the rest obtained from reference TRBV7-9 and TRBJ2-7, is as follows: DTGVSQNPRHKITKRGQNVTFRCDPISEHNRLYWYRQTLGQGPEFLTYFQNEAQLEKSRLLSDRFSAERPKGSFSTLEIQRTEQGDSAMYLCASSLRTSGPYEQYFGPGTRLTVT.

J is TRBJ2-7 and V is TRBV5-1; 7 nucleotides line up with TRBD2. V dropped 3 bases and J dropped 2; count of bases not matched to a gene: 8. The length of the CDR3 is 15 residues. CDR1 is SGHRS, CDR2 YFSETQ, per germline. The CDR3 region is CASSSSGDDPYEQYF. The DNA of the CDR3 is TGCGCCAGCAGCTCCAGCGGGGACGATCCCTACGAGCAGTACTTC.

The rearrangement joins TRBV6-5 to TRBJ2-5; 10 nucleotides line up with TRBD1. Looked up from germline, CDR1 is MNHEY and CDR2 is SVGAGI. There are 16 residues in the CDR3. With V trimmed by 0 bases and J by 7 bases, 8 bases remained unmatched. Written as DNA, the CDR3 is TGTGCCAGCAGTTACTCGAGGGGGACAGGGGAGGCGACCCAGTACTTC. It specifies CASSYSRGTGEATQYF.

V and J are TRBV13 and TRBJ2-7, with D possibly being TRBD2 (6 bases). Germline CDR1 PRHDT, CDR2 FYEKMQ (reference sequence). The CDR3 sequence is 14 residues long. V was shortened by 4 bases and J by 5 bases, with 15 bases between the two germline ends. CDR3 protein: CASSSGLLDHEQYF. CDR3 nucleotide sequence: TGTGCCAGCAGCTCGGGACTCCTAGACCACGAGCAGTACTTC.

V gene TRBV19 combines with J gene TRBJ2-5; TRBD1 agrees at 7 bases. The ends lost 5 bases at V and 9 bases at J; junction bases unmatched: 15. This CDR3 region has 15 residues. The germline V gene has CDR1 LNHDA and CDR2 SQIVND (reference sequence). The CDR3 nucleotides read TGTGCCAGTAGTCCACCCCCGGGGCAGGGGGTCTCCCAGTACTTC. Amino acids: CASSPPPGQGVSQYF.

This clone was observed a single time. The CDR3 loop is CASSLMNGDRYEQYF. The CDR3 DNA sequence: TGTGCCAGCAGCTTAATGAACGGAGACAGATACGAGCAGTACTTC. The chain joins TRBV7-2 to TRBJ2-7; D is possibly TRBD1 (5 bases). Trimming removed 2 bases from V and 4 bases from J, with 15 bases in between. The CDR3 totals 15 residues. Looked up from germline, CDR1 is SGHTA and CDR2 is FQGNSA.

This chain links TRBV7-9 with TRBJ1-2; 9 bases align to TRBD1. Germline values: CDR1 SEHNR, CDR2 FQNEAQ (reference sequence). This CDR3 is 14 amino acids long. Trimming removed 2 bases from V and 8 bases from J; junction bases left unmatched: 6. The CDR3 here is CASSLFDRGNGYTF. The CDR3 nucleotides are TGTGCCAGCAGCTTATTTGACAGGGGGAACGGCTACACCTTC.